This T cell receptor beta chain was observed in a study of T cell responses to AZD1222 COVID-19 vaccine. Worth noting for this clone: What it recognizes is unknown.

The method was immunoSEQ multiplex PCR; TCRdb's version includes in-frame clones alone and lacks a portion of them. Of over 150,000 clones listed, 85% to 90% are singletons. General observations from the study: Two AZD1222 administrations were followed by greater Spike-specific TCR breadth and depth. Among the donors, most were white British and more were female, and clonal diversity was possibly underestimated.

Trimming at V came to 0 bases and at J to 4 bases, leaving 11 bases not matched to a gene. Per germline, CDR1 KGHDR and CDR2 SFDVKD. This CDR3 has 19 residues. This sequence was found in an adult in good health. The J gene is TRBJ2-5, the V gene TRBV24-1; 12 positions agree with TRBD1. The input for sequencing was peripheral blood, taken on day 0 of AZD1222 vaccination. CDR3 DNA sequence: TGTGCCACCAGTGATTTGCAAGGGACCGGGACAGGGGGCGCAGAGACCCAGTACTTC. This gives the protein CATSDLQGTGTGGAETQYF.